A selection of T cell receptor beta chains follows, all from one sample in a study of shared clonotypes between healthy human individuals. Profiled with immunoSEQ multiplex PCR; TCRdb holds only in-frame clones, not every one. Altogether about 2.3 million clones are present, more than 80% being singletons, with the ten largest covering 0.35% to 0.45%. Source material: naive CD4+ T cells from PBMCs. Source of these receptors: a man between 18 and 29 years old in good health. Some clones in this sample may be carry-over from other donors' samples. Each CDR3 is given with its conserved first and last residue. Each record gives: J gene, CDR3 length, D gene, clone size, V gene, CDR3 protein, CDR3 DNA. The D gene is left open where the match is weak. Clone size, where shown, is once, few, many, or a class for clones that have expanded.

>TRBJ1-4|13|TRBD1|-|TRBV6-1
CASKGAGTPVGNF
TGTGCCAGTAAGGGGGCCGGGACACCGGTCGGAAATTTT
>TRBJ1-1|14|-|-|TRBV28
CASKGWEAGSEAFF
TGTGCCAGCAAGGGATGGGAGGCGGGCTCTGAAGCTTTCTTT
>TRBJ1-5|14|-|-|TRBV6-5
CASGRGVSNQPQHF
TGTGCCAGCGGGAGAGGGGTTAGCAATCAGCCCCAGCATTTT
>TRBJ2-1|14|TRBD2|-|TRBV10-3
CATAGELSYNEQFF
TGTGCCACCGCGGGAGAGTTGTCCTACAATGAGCAGTTCTTC
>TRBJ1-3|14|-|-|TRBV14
CASSQAGSGNTIYF
TGTGCCAGCAGCCAAGCAGGGTCTGGAAACACCATATATTTT
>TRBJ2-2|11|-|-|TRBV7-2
CASSFTGELFF
TGTGCCAGCAGCTTCACCGGGGAGCTGTTTTTT
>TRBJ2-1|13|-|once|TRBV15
CATSRFPSEEQFF
TGTGCCACCAGCAGATTTCCAAGTGAGGAGCAGTTCTTC
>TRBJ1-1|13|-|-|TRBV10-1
CASSVSSGTEAFF
TGCGCCAGCAGTGTGTCTTCTGGGACTGAAGCTTTCTTT
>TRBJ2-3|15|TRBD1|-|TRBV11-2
CASSSPGQGTDTQYF
TGTGCCAGCAGCTCCCCGGGACAGGGCACAGATACGCAGTATTTT
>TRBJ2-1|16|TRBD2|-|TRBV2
CASSWDTAGVVNEQFF
TGTGCCAGCAGTTGGGATACAGCGGGAGTAGTAAATGAGCAGTTCTTC
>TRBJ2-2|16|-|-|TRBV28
CASIIRTDANTGELFF
TGTGCCAGCATTATTCGGACAGACGCGAACACCGGGGAGCTGTTTTTT
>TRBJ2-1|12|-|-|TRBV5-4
CASSRDNGEQFF
TGTGCCAGCAGCCGGGACAACGGTGAGCAGTTCTTC
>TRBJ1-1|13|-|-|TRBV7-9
CASSLVPGTEAFF
TGTGCCAGCAGCTTAGTCCCGGGCACTGAAGCTTTCTTT
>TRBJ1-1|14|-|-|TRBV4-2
CASSPARVGETAFF
TGTGCCAGCAGCCCAGCCCGAGTTGGGGAGACGGCTTTCTTT
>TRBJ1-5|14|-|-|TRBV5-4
CASSQGVSNQPQHF
TGTGCCAGCAGTCAAGGGGTAAGCAATCAGCCCCAGCATTTT
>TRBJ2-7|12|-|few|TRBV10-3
CAISEGGDEQYF
TGTGCCATCAGTGAAGGAGGGGACGAGCAGTACTTC
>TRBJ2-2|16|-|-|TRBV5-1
CASSLGYGLNTGELFF
TGCGCCAGCAGCTTGGGCTACGGACTGAACACCGGGGAGCTGTTTTTT
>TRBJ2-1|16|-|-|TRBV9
CASSVASRGSYNEQFF
TGTGCCAGCAGCGTAGCGTCCAGGGGATCCTACAATGAGCAGTTCTTC
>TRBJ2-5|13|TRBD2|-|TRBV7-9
CASSLARQETQYF
TGTGCCAGCTCACTAGCGCGACAAGAGACCCAGTACTTC
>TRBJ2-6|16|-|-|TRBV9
CASSVGVDSGANVLTF
TGTGCCAGCAGCGTAGGCGTAGACTCTGGGGCCAACGTCCTGACTTTC